These T cell receptor beta chains were read from a single sample in a study of OX40 agonist ivuxolimab in advanced cancers. Using immunoSEQ multiplex PCR, the repertoire was profiled, and TCRdb retains in-frame clones only, with some absent. The sample consists of about 51,000 clones, around nine tenths of them appearing once. The sample in question was CD4+ or CD8+ T cells sorted from blood, obtained in a trial of the OX40 agonist ivuxolimab. The receptors originated from an adult with an advanced solid tumor such as melanoma, head and neck, liver or kidney cancer. Both conserved end residues are part of each CDR3. The D gene is left open where the match is weak. The size field is filled for only some rows; it gives once, few, many or a size class.

j_call d_call v_call clone_size cdr3_nt cdr3_aa
TRBJ1-2 NA TRBV29-1 NA TGCAGCGTTGTCTGGGGGGGTTCCTATGGCTACACCTTC CSVVWGGSYGYTF
TRBJ1-3 NA TRBV30 few TGTGCCTGGAGTACTGGGGCTGGAAACACCATATATTTT CAWSTGAGNTIYF
TRBJ2-3 TRBD2 TRBV9 NA TGTGCCAGCAGCCAACTAGCGGGGGGTCCCACAGATACGCAGTATTTT CASSQLAGGPTDTQYF
TRBJ2-5 NA TRBV7-9 NA TGTGCCAGCAGCTTAAGGGCGATAAGACAAGAGACCCAGTACTTC CASSLRAIRQETQYF
TRBJ2-5 NA TRBV29-1 NA TGCAGCGTAGGGACCTCCTGGGGTAGGGAGACCCAGTACTTC CSVGTSWGRETQYF
TRBJ2-1 NA TRBV2 NA TGTGCCAGCATCCGAGGACCAATCTCCTACAATGAGCAGTTCTTC CASIRGPISYNEQFF
TRBJ2-4 NA TRBV20-1 NA TGCAGTGCTAGTCCAGGGGACATTCAGTACTTC CSASPGDIQYF
TRBJ2-1 TRBD2 TRBV5-1 NA TGCGCCAGCAGCTGGGGGGACGAGCGGGATAGGAACAATGAGCAGTTCTTC CASSWGDERDRNNEQFF
TRBJ2-3 NA TRBV5-1 NA TGCGCCAGCACCTCGGTTCCCACAGATACGCAGTATTTT CASTSVPTDTQYF
TRBJ2-3 TRBD2 TRBV5-4 NA TGTGCCAGCAGCCGGGAGCGGGGGGGCCGAGATACGCAGTATTTT CASSRERGGRDTQYF
TRBJ2-3 NA TRBV6-1 NA TGTGCCAGCAGAGACTGGGATACGCAGTATTTT CASRDWDTQYF
TRBJ1-2 TRBD1 TRBV19 NA TGTGCCAGTAGTAATGGGCAGGGGGCTGGCTACACCTTC CASSNGQGAGYTF
TRBJ2-7 NA TRBV30 NA TGTGCCTGGAGTGACCGGGACGAAAGATACTACGAGCAGTACTTC CAWSDRDERYYEQYF
TRBJ2-1 NA TRBV28 NA TGTGCCAGCACCTCAGGGGACTACAATGAGCAGTTCTTC CASTSGDYNEQFF
TRBJ2-1 TRBD1 TRBV6-4 NA TGTGCCAGCAGTAGGACAGGGAAGGAAAGTGAGCAGTTCTTC CASSRTGKESEQFF
TRBJ2-1 NA TRBV10-2 NA TGCGCCAGCAGTGATATGGGGTATGAGCAGTTCTTC CASSDMGYEQFF
TRBJ2-3 NA TRBV7-3 NA TGTGCCAGCAGCCGCCTCGGAACGACCGGCACAGATACGCAGTATTTT CASSRLGTTGTDTQYF
TRBJ1-2 NA TRBV28 NA TGTGCCAGCAGGTCCCAGGCGGGGACGGCTAACTATGGCTACACCTTC CASRSQAGTANYGYTF
TRBJ1-1 NA TRBV27 NA TGTGCCAGCAGTTTAGGGGCCGGAGGGTCGAACACTGAAGCTTTCTTT CASSLGAGGSNTEAFF
TRBJ1-4 NA TRBV7-2 NA TGTGCCAGCAGCGTGGGCAGGGCGGGATATGAAAAACTGTTTTTT CASSVGRAGYEKLFF
TRBJ2-5 NA TRBV29-1 few TGCAGCGTTTGGAAGGGCCTGGAGACCCAGTACTTC CSVWKGLETQYF
TRBJ2-1 TRBD2 TRBV30 NA TGTGCCTGGCCGCCCGGGACTAGAGCGTATGAGTACTACAATGAGCAGTTCTTC CAWPPGTRAYEYYNEQFF